A selection of T cell receptor beta chains follows, all from one sample in a study of cytomegalovirus exposure and HLA in healthy donors. Libraries were prepared by immunoSEQ multiplex PCR; TCRdb keeps only in-frame clonotypes and omits some of them. The data show about 160,000 clones, approximately 78% seen once. Sample: PBMCs. The receptors shown here come from a woman between 25 and 40 years old in good health and CMV-seropositive. The CDR3 runs from the conserved cysteine through the conserved F or W. The order of the fields is CDR3 length, V gene, J gene, D gene, clone size, CDR3 DNA, CDR3 protein. D genes are given only for firm matches. Part of the rows lack a size; the others show once, few, many or a class for expanded clones.

17	TRBV4-3	TRBJ2-5	TRBD2	-	TGCGCCAGCAGCCAAGAGCGGGCTAGCGGGGCGGGAGAGACCCAGTACTTC	CASSQERASGAGETQYF
11	TRBV13	TRBJ1-2	-	-	TGTGCCAGCAGCTCTCTCTATGGCTACACCTTC	CASSSLYGYTF
12	TRBV7-9	TRBJ1-1	-	-	TGTGCCAGCAGCTATGTCGGGACTGAAGCTTTCTTT	CASSYVGTEAFF
12	TRBV29-1	TRBJ2-7	TRBD1	few	TGCAGCTTCGCACAGGGGACCTACGAGCAGTACTTC	CSFAQGTYEQYF
14	TRBV6-5	TRBJ2-1	-	-	TGTGCCAGCAGTTACAGCCGAGTCTACAATGAGCAGTTCTTC	CASSYSRVYNEQFF
13	TRBV28	TRBJ1-2	-	-	TGTGCCAGCAGTTTACACAGGAACTATGGCTACACCTTC	CASSLHRNYGYTF
14	TRBV7-3	TRBJ2-7	TRBD1	-	TGTGCCAGCAGCATACGGACAGGGTCCCAGGAGCAGTACTTC	CASSIRTGSQEQYF
13	TRBV10-2	TRBJ2-6	-	-	TGCGCCGCCGCGGCCTCTGGGGCCAACGTCCTGACTTTC	CAAAASGANVLTF
15	TRBV5-1	TRBJ1-3	-	few	TGCGCCAGCAGCTCGATGAGAGGAGGAGGAAACACCATATATTTT	CASSSMRGGGNTIYF
13	TRBV27	TRBJ2-7	-	-	TGTGCCAGCAGTTTTGGGCCATTTGGGGAGCAGTACTTC	CASSFGPFGEQYF
13	TRBV2	TRBJ1-6	-	-	TGTGCCAGCCGACAGACAATTAATTCACCCCTCCACTTT	CASRQTINSPLHF
13	TRBV7-6	TRBJ1-2	-	-	TGTGCCAGCAGCTTCGGACACGGCTATGGCTACACCTTC	CASSFGHGYGYTF
17	TRBV5-1	TRBJ2-3	-	-	TGCGCCAGCAGCTTGAGGCCTGGGGGGGGGCAGTCCGATACGCAGTATTTT	CASSLRPGGGQSDTQYF
14	TRBV4-1	TRBJ1-1	TRBD1	-	TGCGCCAGCAGCCAAGACCAGGGGGCGGTTGAAGCTTTCTTT	CASSQDQGAVEAFF
15	TRBV9	TRBJ1-2	-	-	TGTGCCAGCAGCGGGGGAGGGGGGAGCTTTTATGGCTACACCTTC	CASSGGGGSFYGYTF
15	TRBV5-1	TRBJ2-2	TRBD1	-	TGCGCCAGCAGCCCGGGACAGGCGCTTGGGGGGGAGCTGTTTTTT	CASSPGQALGGELFF
13	TRBV6-5	TRBJ2-1	TRBD1	-	TGTGCCAGCAGTTATGGACAGGGTCTTGAGCAGTTCTTC	CASSYGQGLEQFF
13	TRBV6-5	TRBJ1-6	-	-	TGTGCCAGCAGTTACCACGGGAATTCACCCCTCCACTTT	CASSYHGNSPLHF
14	TRBV7-2	TRBJ2-3	-	-	TGTGCCAGCAGCTTAATGACAGGCACAGATACGCAGTATTTT	CASSLMTGTDTQYF
12	TRBV29-1	TRBJ1-2	TRBD1	-	TGCAGCGTTGGACAGGGAGCGGATGGCTACACCTTC	CSVGQGADGYTF
15	TRBV29-1	TRBJ1-1	TRBD1	-	TGCAGCGTTGTCGACAGGGGGCGTGAGAATACTGAAGCTTTCTTT	CSVVDRGRENTEAFF
15	TRBV7-2	TRBJ2-3	-	-	TGTGCCAGCAGCTTAGCGTCCAGGGGGGCAGATACGCAGTATTTT	CASSLASRGADTQYF
14	TRBV10-3	TRBJ2-5	TRBD1	-	TGTGCCATCAGAGTGGACAGGCTGGAGGAGACCCAGTACTTC	CAIRVDRLEETQYF
15	TRBV6-5	TRBJ1-2	-	-	TGTGCCAGCAGTTACGGTCCTCAGGGCCGTTATGGCTACACCTTC	CASSYGPQGRYGYTF